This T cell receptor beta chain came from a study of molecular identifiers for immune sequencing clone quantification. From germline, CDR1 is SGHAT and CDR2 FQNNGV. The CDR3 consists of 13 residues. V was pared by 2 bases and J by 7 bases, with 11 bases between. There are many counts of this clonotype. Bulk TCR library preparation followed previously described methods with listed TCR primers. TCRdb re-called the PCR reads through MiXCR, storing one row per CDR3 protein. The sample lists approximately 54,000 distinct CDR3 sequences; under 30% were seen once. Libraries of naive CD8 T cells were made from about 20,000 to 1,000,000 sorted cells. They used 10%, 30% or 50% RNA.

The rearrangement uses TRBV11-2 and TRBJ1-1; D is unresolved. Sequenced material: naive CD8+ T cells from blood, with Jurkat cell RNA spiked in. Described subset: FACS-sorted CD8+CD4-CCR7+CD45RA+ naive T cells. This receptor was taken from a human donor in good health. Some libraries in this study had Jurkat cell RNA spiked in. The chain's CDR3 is CASSLSGLDEAFF. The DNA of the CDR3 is TGTGCCAGCAGCTTATCAGGACTGGATGAAGCTTTCTTT.